These 11 T cell receptor beta chains share one sample of origin, sequenced in a study of blood T cell repertoires in COVID-19. Here immunoSEQ multiplex PCR was the method, and the copy in TCRdb shows in-frame clones only, minus some. The sample includes roughly 220,000 clones, 85% to 90% of them seen just once. Sequencing used PBMCs or T cells enriched from blood (not recorded which). These receptors all stem from a woman younger than 30 in a cohort exposed to, infected with or recovered from COVID-19 (not recorded which).

V and J are TRBV5-1 and TRBJ2-5, with D possibly matching TRBD2 (6 bases). The CDR3 length is 15 residues. Per the germline V gene, CDR1 is SGHRS and CDR2 is YFSETQ. V was pared by 2 bases and J by 5 bases, with 16 bases between. The CDR3 DNA sequence: TGCGCCAGCAGCTTCACGGGGGTAGTCCGGGAGACCCAGTACTTC. This encodes CASSFTGVVRETQYF.

V usage is TRBV28 and J usage is TRBJ1-5; no definite D call. Per the germline V gene, CDR1 is MDHEN and CDR2 is SYDVKM. Between the trimmed V and J ends, which lost 6 bases and 7 bases, there was a span of 10 bases. The CDR3 sequence is 12 residues long. CDR3 bases: TGTGCCAGCAGCATAGTAAGCCAGCCCCAGCATTTT. Its protein is CASSIVSQPQHF.

J is TRBJ2-1 and V is TRBV24-1, with TRBD2 matching over 7 bases. Germline V gene sequence: CDR1 KGHDR, CDR2 SFDVKD. The CDR3 sequence is 19 residues long. V dropped 4 bases and J dropped 4; count of bases not matched to a gene: 18. CDR3 region: CATSDLTGGRAGKYNEQFF. As DNA, the CDR3 is TGTGCCACCAGTGACCTAACTGGGGGGAGGGCCGGAAAATACAATGAGCAGTTCTTC.

V usage is TRBV18 and J usage is TRBJ1-6, with D tentatively TRBD1 (6 bases). The CDR3 runs 13 residues. The germline gives CDR1 KGHSH, CDR2 LQKENI. Trimming pared 3 bases from V and 7 bases from J, leaving 7 bases between. The CDR3 sequence is CASSPGQNSPLHF. The CDR3 coding sequence is TGTGCCAGCTCACCTGGACAGAATTCACCCCTCCACTTT.

CDR3 DNA: TGTGCCAGCAGTTTATCGGGATCCGGAAACACCATATATTTT. Encoded protein: CASSLSGSGNTIYF. V gene TRBV28 combines with J gene TRBJ1-3; D is undetermined. CDR3 size: 14 residues. V was shortened by 1 base and J by 4 bases, with 8 bases between the two germline ends. CDR1 is MDHEN, CDR2 SYDVKM, per germline.

The table lists this clone with a few counts. This chain's CDR3 is CASSMNGAGTNTIYF. The CDR3 DNA follows: TGTGCCAGTAGTATGAATGGTGCAGGAACGAACACCATATATTTT. The chain uses TRBV19 and TRBJ1-3; D is ambiguous. There are 15 residues in the CDR3. V shed 3 bases and J shed 7 bases, with 16 bases lying between them. Germline CDR1 reads LNHDA; CDR2 reads SQIVND (reference sequence).

This clone has just one count. The chain couples TRBV5-1 to TRBJ2-7, with 9 bases aligning to TRBD1. V shed 1 base and J 2 bases; nucleotides not matched to a gene: 7. Germline V gene lookup returns CDR1 SGHRS and CDR2 YFSETQ. This CDR3 is built from 16 residues. The CDR3 bases are TGCGCCAGCAGCTTGAGGCGGGACAGGGTCCCCTACGAGCAGTACTTC. This encodes CASSLRRDRVPYEQYF.

There are a few counts of this clone. The CDR3 DNA reads TGTGCCAGCAGTTTATACTCGCACAATGAGCAGTTCTTC. This sequence encodes CASSLYSHNEQFF. The J gene is TRBJ2-1, the V gene TRBV28; no reliable D call. With 1 base removed from V and 5 bases from J, the gap between germline ends came to 6 bases. Germline V gene data show CDR1 as MDHEN and CDR2 as SYDVKM. The CDR3 is 13 residues long.

The V gene is TRBV19, the J gene TRBJ2-7; maybe TRBD1 (5 bases). The V gene lost 5 bases and the J gene lost 7 bases, with 12 bases spanning the gap. The germline gives CDR1 LNHDA, CDR2 SQIVND (reference sequence). The CDR3 totals 12 residues. The CDR3 DNA sequence: TGTGCCAGTAGTTTTACCCCAGGGGAGCAGTACTTC. Its translation: CASSFTPGEQYF. The whole variable domain, remainder taken from reference TRBV19 and TRBJ2-7, is DGGITQSPKYLFRKEGQNVTLSCEQNLNHDAMYWYRQDPGQGLRLIYYSQIVNDFQKGDIAEGYSVSREKKESFPLTVTSAQKNPTAFYLCASSFTPGEQYFGPGTRLTVT.

This clone was seen once. This sequence joins TRBV5-4 and TRBJ2-7; 10 positions agree with TRBD1. V shed 4 bases, J shed 5 bases, and the junction held 6 bases outside the gene matches. This CDR3 region has 14 residues. Germline V CDR1 and CDR2: SGHNT, YYREEE (reference sequence). CDR3 sequence reads: CASSRDRGKDEQYF. CDR3 DNA sequence: TGTGCCAGCAGCCGGGACAGGGGAAAGGACGAGCAGTACTTC.

Here the CDR3 reads CASSYSTSGPYEQYF. CDR3 in DNA: TGTGCCAGCAGTTACTCGACTAGCGGCCCCTACGAGCAGTACTTC. The chain couples TRBV6-6 to TRBJ2-7; 9 nucleotides line up with TRBD2. V lost 0 bases, J lost 2 bases, and 2 bases stayed unmatched. The CDR3 loop spans 15 amino acids. The germline gives CDR1 MNHNY, CDR2 SVGAGI (reference sequence).